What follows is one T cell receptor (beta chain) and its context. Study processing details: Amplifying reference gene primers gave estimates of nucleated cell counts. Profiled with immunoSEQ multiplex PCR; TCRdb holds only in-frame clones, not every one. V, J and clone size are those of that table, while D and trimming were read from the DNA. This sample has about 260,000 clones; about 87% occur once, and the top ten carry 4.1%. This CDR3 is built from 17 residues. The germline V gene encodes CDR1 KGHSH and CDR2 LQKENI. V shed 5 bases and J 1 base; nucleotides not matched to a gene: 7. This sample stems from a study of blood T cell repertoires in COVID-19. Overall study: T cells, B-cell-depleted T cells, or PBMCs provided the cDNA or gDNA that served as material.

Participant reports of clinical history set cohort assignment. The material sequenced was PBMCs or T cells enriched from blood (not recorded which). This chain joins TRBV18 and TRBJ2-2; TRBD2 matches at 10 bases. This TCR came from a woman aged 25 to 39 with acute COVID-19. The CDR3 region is CASSIGTSERNTGELFF. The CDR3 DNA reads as TGTGCCAGCTCAATTGGGACTAGCGAGAGGAACACCGGGGAGCTGTTTTTT.